A selection of T cell receptor beta chains follows, all from one sample in a study of Ad26.COV2.S vaccination and SARS-CoV-2 variants. TCRdb keeps only in-frame clones here, not all; method: immunoSEQ multiplex PCR. The data show 350,000 to 450,000 clones, around nine tenths seen once. The sample in question was peripheral blood, obtained in a trial of Ad26.COV2.S vaccine versus placebo. These receptors were collected from a person aged 18-65 years who received the Ad26.COV2.S COVID-19 vaccine or a placebo. Both conserved end residues are part of each CDR3. The order of the fields is D gene, J gene, CDR3 length, clone size, V gene, CDR3 DNA, CDR3 protein. A D gene is named only where the DNA matches it firmly. Only part of the rows carry a size: once, few, many, or a class if the clone is expanded.

- | TRBJ2-1 | 15 | - | TRBV27 | TGTGCCAGCAGTTTCTCAGCGGCGACCTACAATGAGCAGTTCTTC | CASSFSAATYNEQFF
- | TRBJ2-7 | 13 | - | TRBV7-9 | TGTGCCAGCAGCTTCGCAGGCAGGGACGAGCAGTACTTC | CASSFAGRDEQYF
- | TRBJ2-3 | 13 | - | TRBV12-3/TRBV12-4 | TGTGCCAGCAGCCCCTTCTCGGCAGATACGCAGTATTTT | CASSPFSADTQYF
- | TRBJ1-1 | 13 | - | TRBV7-9 | TGTGCCAGCAGCTTAACGGCGAACACTGAAGCTTTCTTT | CASSLTANTEAFF
- | TRBJ2-3 | 15 | - | TRBV6-5 | TGTGCCAGCAGTAGAGGGGGGTGGGGCACAGATACGCAGTATTTT | CASSRGGWGTDTQYF
- | TRBJ2-2 | 13 | - | TRBV4-1 | TGCGCCAGCAGCCAAGATAGGACCGGGGAGCTGTTTTTT | CASSQDRTGELFF
TRBD1 | TRBJ2-3 | 14 | - | TRBV2 | TGTGCCACCTCAGAGGGGGCCGGCACAGATACGCAGTATTTT | CATSEGAGTDTQYF
TRBD1 | TRBJ2-5 | 16 | once | TRBV5-1 | TGCGCCAGCAGCTTGTTAGGGACAGGGGAACAAGAGACCCAGTACTTC | CASSLLGTGEQETQYF
TRBD2 | TRBJ2-5 | 13 | - | TRBV6-2/TRBV6-3 | TGTGCCAGCAGCATAACTAGCGGAGAGACCCAGTACTTC | CASSITSGETQYF
TRBD2 | TRBJ2-3 | 18 | - | TRBV9 | TGTGCCAGCAGCGTCACATTCCATGGGCTAGCGGGGCAAGATACGCAGTATTTT | CASSVTFHGLAGQDTQYF
- | TRBJ1-1 | 12 | once | TRBV6-2/TRBV6-3 | TGTGCCAGCAGTCGGACATTCGCTGAAGCTTTCTTT | CASSRTFAEAFF
TRBD2 | TRBJ2-1 | 15 | once | TRBV2 | TGTGCCAGCAGTGAAAGTCTAGCGGCTTACAATGAGCAGTTCTTC | CASSESLAAYNEQFF
- | TRBJ2-1 | 17 | - | TRBV18 | TGTGCCAGCTCACCACTCCCCCAGCAATCAGTGGTCCATGAGCAGTTCTTC | CASSPLPQQSVVHEQFF
TRBD2 | TRBJ2-1 | 11 | - | TRBV11-2 | TGTGCCAGCAGCCGCCCGGGGGAGGGGTTCTTC | CASSRPGEGFF
- | TRBJ2-7 | 15 | once | TRBV9 | TGTGCCAGCAGCGTAGATGGGGTGCGGAGCCGGGAGCAGTACTTC | CASSVDGVRSREQYF
- | TRBJ2-3 | 15 | - | TRBV2 | TGTGCCAGCAGCGGAACAGGGTTCATCACAGATACGCAGTATTTT | CASSGTGFITDTQYF
- | TRBJ2-5 | 16 | - | TRBV5-1 | TGCGCCAGCCGACGGGTCCCGGGACGTAGCCAAGAGACCCAGTACTTC | CASRRVPGRSQETQYF
TRBD2 | TRBJ2-7 | 16 | - | TRBV11-3 | TGTGCCAGCAGCTTAAGGGGGACTAGCGGGATCGACGAGCAGTACTTC | CASSLRGTSGIDEQYF
TRBD1 | TRBJ1-6 | 17 | - | TRBV5-1 | TGCGCCAGCAGCCTAGGGACAGGGGGCGAGTTGGGATCACCCCTCCACTTT | CASSLGTGGELGSPLHF
- | TRBJ2-3 | 14 | - | TRBV7-3 | TGTGCCAGCAGCCCCCAAGGGGGCACAGATACGCAGTATTTT | CASSPQGGTDTQYF
- | TRBJ2-6 | 15 | - | TRBV18 | TGTGCCAGCTCACTCCCGGCCGGGCCGGGTAGCGTCCTGACTTTC | CASSLPAGPGSVLTF
TRBD1 | TRBJ2-1 | 15 | - | TRBV7-6 | TGTGCCAGCAGCTTAGGCCCATCACCGGGGACAGGGCAGTTCTTC | CASSLGPSPGTGQFF
- | TRBJ1-6 | 17 | - | TRBV7-9 | TGTGCCAGCAGCCCCCCCGGGGGAAGCTCCTATAATTCACCCCTCCACTTT | CASSPPGGSSYNSPLHF
- | TRBJ1-1 | 11 | - | TRBV10-3 | TGTGCCATCAGTGAGTCTAATACGGCTTTCTTT | CAISESNTAFF
TRBD1 | TRBJ2-1 | 17 | - | TRBV5-4 | TGTGCCAGCAGCTCGTCGATGGGGACAGGGGTATACAATGAGCAGTTCTTC | CASSSSMGTGVYNEQFF
TRBD1 | TRBJ2-1 | 15 | - | TRBV4-1 | TGCGCCAGCAGCCAAGAGTCCCACAGGGGAGAGGAGCAGTTCTTC | CASSQESHRGEEQFF
- | TRBJ1-1 | 14 | - | TRBV5-4 | TGTGCCAGCAGCTTGGAAGGGGGACCGGATGAAGCTTTCTTT | CASSLEGGPDEAFF
TRBD1 | TRBJ2-7 | 15 | - | TRBV11-2 | TGTGCCAGCAGCCGCGACAGGGGCATCATCTACGAGCAGTACTTC | CASSRDRGIIYEQYF
- | TRBJ2-1 | 15 | - | TRBV28 | TGTGCCAGCAGCGGTTCACTAGCAGTCTACAATGAGCAGTTCTTC | CASSGSLAVYNEQFF
- | TRBJ1-1 | 14 | - | TRBV9 | TGTGCCAGCAGCGTAGCTAGCCGGGGGACTGAAGCTTTCTTT | CASSVASRGTEAFF
TRBD1 | TRBJ1-1 | 12 | - | TRBV12-3/TRBV12-4 | TGTGCCAGCAGTTCTAGGGGGCCTGAAGCTTTCTTT | CASSSRGPEAFF
- | TRBJ1-1 | 13 | - | TRBV6-5 | TGTGCCAGCAGGCGGGCAGGGCGCACTGAAGCTTTCTTT | CASRRAGRTEAFF
- | TRBJ2-7 | 11 | - | TRBV6-2/TRBV6-3 | TGTGCCAGCAGTTATTGGGGGGAGCAGTACTTC | CASSYWGEQYF
- | TRBJ1-2 | 13 | few | TRBV28 | TGTGCCAGCAGTTTTGCAGGGAACTATGGCTACACCTTC | CASSFAGNYGYTF
- | TRBJ2-1 | 15 | - | TRBV4-2 | TGTGCCAGCAGCCAAGCGAGCGGATTCTACAATGAGCAGTTCTTC | CASSQASGFYNEQFF
- | TRBJ2-7 | 12 | once | TRBV12-5 | TGTGCTAGTGGTGAGTCAGTCTACGAGCAGTACTTC | CASGESVYEQYF
- | TRBJ1-2 | 17 | - | TRBV10-3 | TGTGCCATCAGTGAGTCGACTCGGGCTTTGGTATGCTATGGCTACACCTTC | CAISESTRALVCYGYTF
- | TRBJ2-3 | 11 | - | TRBV6-5 | TGTGCCAGCAGGGGAACAGATACGCAGTATTTT | CASRGTDTQYF
- | TRBJ2-7 | 14 | - | TRBV5-6 | TGTGCCAGCAGCTTGGCAGCGAGCTCCTACGAGCAGTACTTC | CASSLAASSYEQYF
TRBD2 | TRBJ2-7 | 15 | - | TRBV5-4 | TGTGCCAGCAGCCCCAGGGCTAGCGGGAGTTACGAGCAGTACTTC | CASSPRASGSYEQYF
- | TRBJ1-3 | 16 | - | TRBV7-8 | TGTGCCAGCAGCTCCGACGGGGGATTAGAGGCAAACACCATATATTTT | CASSSDGGLEANTIYF
TRBD1 | TRBJ1-1 | 15 | - | TRBV5-1 | TGCGCCAGCAGACCAGGGGGCGGGAGTAACACTGAAGCTTTCTTT | CASRPGGGSNTEAFF
TRBD1 | TRBJ1-5 | 14 | - | TRBV20-1 | TGCAGTGCTAGTCGTCCAGGGGGAAAGCAGCCCCAGCATTTT | CSASRPGGKQPQHF
- | TRBJ1-1 | 16 | - | TRBV7-9 | TGTGCCAGCAGCCCCCATAACGCACAGTCTAACACTGAAGCTTTCTTT | CASSPHNAQSNTEAFF
- | TRBJ1-1 | 12 | - | TRBV7-9 | TGTGCCAGCAGCCCAGGGGACACTGAAGCTTTCTTT | CASSPGDTEAFF
TRBD2 | TRBJ2-2 | 16 | - | TRBV9 | TGTGCCAGCAGCGCTTTAGCGGGAGAGTTCACCGGGGAGCTGTTTTTT | CASSALAGEFTGELFF
- | TRBJ2-7 | 13 | once | TRBV11-2 | TGTGCCAGCAGCCGCCACAGAGTTTACGAGCAGTACTTC | CASSRHRVYEQYF
TRBD2 | TRBJ2-2 | 15 | - | TRBV9 | TGTGCCAGCAGTGGACTAGCGGGAGTGACCGGGGAGCTGTTTTTT | CASSGLAGVTGELFF